A selection of T cell receptor beta chains follows, all from one sample in a study of human T cells and chemical hapten exposure. TCRdb re-called the RACE reads through MiXCR, storing one row per CDR3 protein. The profile shows some 91,000 distinct CDR3 sequences, roughly 12% of them singletons. The sequenced sample was whole blood, obtained in connection with sensitization to the hapten diphenylcyclopropenone (DPC). Source of these receptors: a woman aged 40 to 50 with alopecia areata. Some clones in this sample may be carry-over from other donors' samples. CDR3s leave out the opening cysteine and the closing phenylalanine or tryptophan. Clone size is not always given. Where it is, it says once, few, many or a class for expanded clones.

J: TRBJ2-1; size: .; V: TRBV4-3; CDR3: ASSQALAGDYNEQF
J: TRBJ1-1; size: few; V: TRBV6-1; CDR3: ASSEPGRPQYTEAF
J: TRBJ2-7; size: many; V: TRBV5-1; CDR3: ASSFPPNEQY
J: TRBJ2-3; size: .; V: TRBV7-9; CDR3: ASASGLSTDTQY
J: TRBJ2-2; size: .; V: TRBV7-2; CDR3: ASGGRLGTGELF
J: TRBJ1-1; size: .; V: TRBV7-2; CDR3: ASSSQGLPNTEAF
J: TRBJ2-6; size: .; V: TRBV20-1; CDR3: SASGQGRPRANVLT
J: TRBJ2-7; size: few; V: TRBV18; CDR3: ASSPPGLQTYEQY
J: TRBJ2-3; size: many; V: TRBV18; CDR3: ASSPRSFTDTQY
J: TRBJ1-2; size: .; V: TRBV5-1; CDR3: ASSSGDSTVIYGYT